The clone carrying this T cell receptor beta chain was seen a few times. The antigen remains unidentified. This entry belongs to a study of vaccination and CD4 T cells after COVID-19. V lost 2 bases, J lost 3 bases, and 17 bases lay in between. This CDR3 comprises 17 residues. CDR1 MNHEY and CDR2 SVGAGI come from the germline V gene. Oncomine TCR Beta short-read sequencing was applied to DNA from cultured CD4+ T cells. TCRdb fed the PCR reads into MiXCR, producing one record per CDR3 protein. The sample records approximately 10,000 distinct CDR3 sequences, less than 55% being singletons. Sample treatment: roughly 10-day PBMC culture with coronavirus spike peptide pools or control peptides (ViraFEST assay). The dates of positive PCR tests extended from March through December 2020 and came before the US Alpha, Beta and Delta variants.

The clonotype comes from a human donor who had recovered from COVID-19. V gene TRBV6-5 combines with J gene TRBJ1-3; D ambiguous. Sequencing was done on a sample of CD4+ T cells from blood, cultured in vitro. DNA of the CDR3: TGTGCCAGCAGTTACGTTTTTACGACGCCTTTTGGAAACACCATATATTTT. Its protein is CASSYVFTTPFGNTIYF.